This T cell receptor (beta chain) was identified in a study of OX40 agonist ivuxolimab in advanced cancers. Study findings and constraints: No determination was made of the antigen specificity of the expanded peripheral T cells. Certain nonresponders additionally had low normalized T-cell clonal expansion.

The germline gives CDR1 MRHNA, CDR2 SNTAGT. This CDR3 comprises 15 residues. The V and J ends lost 0 bases and 4 bases respectively, with 12 bases between them. TCRdb's copy holds only in-frame clones and misses some; the assay was immunoSEQ multiplex PCR. This sample carries about 17,000 clones, about 73% of them seen once, and the ten largest clones take about 26%. This clone has just one count. What it binds is unknown. Here the sequenced sample was CD4+ or CD8+ T cells sorted from blood, taken in a trial of the OX40 agonist ivuxolimab. V is TRBV6-4 and J is TRBJ1-1; no reliable D call. The TCR sequence derives from an adult with an advanced solid tumor such as melanoma, head and neck, liver or kidney cancer. The CDR3 sequence: CASSDSAPKLTEAFF. In DNA, the CDR3 is TGTGCCAGCAGTGACTCGGCCCCGAAACTCACTGAAGCTTTCTTT.